A selection of T cell receptor beta chains follows, all from one sample in a study of blood T cell repertoires in COVID-19. Only in-frame clones appear in the TCRdb table, and some are missing; sequencing was by immunoSEQ multiplex PCR. The table lists a few hundred thousand clones, roughly 88% of them singletons. The sequenced sample consisted of PBMCs or T cells enriched from blood (not recorded which). The origin of the receptors is a woman aged 50 to 65 who had recovered from COVID-19. CDR3s include the opening cysteine and the closing phenylalanine or tryptophan. A D gene is named only where the DNA matches it firmly. The listing skips clone size in some rows; elsewhere it reads once, few, many or a size class.

clone_size j_call d_call v_call cdr3_nt cdr3_aa
. TRBJ1-1 TRBD1 TRBV28 TGTGCCAGCAGGGATAGACAGGGGGCGAGACAACACACTGAAGCTTTCTTT CASRDRQGARQHTEAFF
. TRBJ1-1 . TRBV6-5 TGTGCCAGCAGTTACCGAAACCAGGCTGAAGCTTTCTTT CASSYRNQAEAFF
. TRBJ2-7 TRBD2 TRBV28 TGTGCCAGCAGGACTTTAGCGGGGGTCTACGAGCAGTACTTC CASRTLAGVYEQYF
. TRBJ2-7 . TRBV7-6 TGTGCCAGCAGCTCCGGACAGATCTACGAGCAGTACTTC CASSSGQIYEQYF
. TRBJ1-6 . TRBV28 TGTGCCAGCAGTCTGGGGGCACGAAATTCACCCCTCCACTTT CASSLGARNSPLHF
. TRBJ2-3 TRBD2 TRBV28 TGTGCCAGCAGTCTCGATAGCGGGAGGTCCACAGATACGCAGTATTTT CASSLDSGRSTDTQYF
. TRBJ1-5 TRBD1 TRBV27 TGTGCCAGCAGTTTATCCGGGACAGGAACCAATCAGCCCCAGCATTTT CASSLSGTGTNQPQHF
. TRBJ1-1 . TRBV11-2 TGTGCCAGCAGCCAAACACGGGGGACTGAAGCTTTCTTT CASSQTRGTEAFF
. TRBJ2-1 TRBD2 TRBV11-2 TGTGCCAGCAGCTTATCCTTACTAGCGGGAGTTGCGTACAATGAGCAGTTCTTC CASSLSLLAGVAYNEQFF
. TRBJ1-6 . TRBV6-5 TGTGCCAGCAGGAACCCCAGGATCCGGTCACCCCTCCACTTT CASRNPRIRSPLHF
. TRBJ1-2 TRBD1 TRBV6-5 TGTGCCAGCAGCGATGACAGGGGAGAGTTCTATGGCTACACCTTC CASSDDRGEFYGYTF
. TRBJ2-3 TRBD1 TRBV5-1 TGCGCCAGCAGCTTTCATAACACCGGGACAGGGGCCTTCACAGATACGCAGTATTTT CASSFHNTGTGAFTDTQYF
. TRBJ1-2 TRBD1 TRBV28 TGTGCCAGCAGTCAACCGGGACAGGGGTTTTATGGCTACACCTTC CASSQPGQGFYGYTF
. TRBJ1-3 . TRBV5-5 TGTGCCAGCAGCTCTACTATCGAAGGTTCCCGTGGAAACACCATATATTTT CASSSTIEGSRGNTIYF
few TRBJ2-1 TRBD2 TRBV2 TGTGCCAGCAGTGGGGGCCTAGCGGGAGGCGGTGAGCAGTTCTTC CASSGGLAGGGEQFF
. TRBJ1-2 TRBD1 TRBV28 TGTGCCAGCAGTTCAACCGGGACAGTCTATGGCTACACCTTC CASSSTGTVYGYTF
. TRBJ1-3 TRBD1 TRBV4-1 TGCGCCAGCAGCCAAGGCTACAGGGGGAGTTACTCTGGAAACACCATATATTTT CASSQGYRGSYSGNTIYF
once TRBJ1-4 TRBD1 TRBV5-1 TGCGCCAGCAGCTTGGCGGGGACAGCTAATGAAAAACTGTTTTTT CASSLAGTANEKLFF
. TRBJ2-1 . TRBV20-1 TGCAGTGCTAGTGGGTCTCGGGTTCCCTACAATGAGCAGTTCTTC CSASGSRVPYNEQFF
once TRBJ2-1 TRBD2 TRBV5-1 TGCGCCAGCAGCTTGGTCCCTCCGACTAGCGGGGCCAATGAGCAGTTCTTC CASSLVPPTSGANEQFF
. TRBJ1-4 TRBD1 TRBV18 TGTGCCAGCTCACCACAAGAGGACAGGTATATCGGAAAACTGTTTTTT CASSPQEDRYIGKLFF
. TRBJ2-1 . TRBV1 TGCACCAGCAGCCCGGGACTAGCCCGTACCAATGAGCAGTTCTTC CTSSPGLARTNEQFF
. TRBJ2-7 . TRBV9 TGTGCCAGCAGCTATACCCCAGCGAGTACCTACGAGCAGTACTTC CASSYTPASTYEQYF
. TRBJ1-1 TRBD1 TRBV3-1/TRBV3-2 TGTGCCAGCAGCCAATTTCGACAGGGCGACACTGAAGCTTTCTTT CASSQFRQGDTEAFF
few TRBJ2-5 TRBD1 TRBV29-1 TGCAGCGTTGGACAGGGAAGGATAGAGACCCAGTACTTC CSVGQGRIETQYF
once TRBJ1-3 . TRBV21-1 TGTGCCAGCAGCATATACAGGGCCCTCACTGGAAACACCATATATTTT CASSIYRALTGNTIYF